Reported below is one T cell receptor (beta chain). The antigen remains undetermined. The sample comes from a study of OX40 agonist ivuxolimab in advanced cancers. Study overall: Under the entry rules, prior anti-PD-1, anti-PD-L1 or anti-CTLA-4 therapy was allowed, and about 38% had some.

The germline CDR1 and CDR2 sequences are MGHRA and YSYEKL. The CDR3 sequence is 14 residues long. Trimming shortened V by 4 bases and J by 0 bases, and 9 bases separated the two germline ends. Study-wide results and limits: Average numbers of expanded clones were greater in CD8+ T cells than in CD4+. Partial responders treated at 0.1-3.0 mg/kg exhibited clonal expansion among the lowest measured. Part of the nonresponder group also had normalized T-cell clonal expansion that was low.

Profiled with immunoSEQ multiplex PCR; TCRdb holds only in-frame clones, not every one. The sample gives 15,000 to 20,000 clones, approximately 85% of which show up once; roughly 32% is in the top ten. Here the sequenced sample was CD4+ or CD8+ T cells sorted from blood, taken in a trial of the OX40 agonist ivuxolimab. This receptor was obtained from an adult with an advanced solid tumor such as melanoma, head and neck, liver or kidney cancer. This chain joins TRBV4-1 and TRBJ1-1; D gene uncertain. The CDR3 sequence: CASSRDGLNTEAFF. DNA for the CDR3: TGCGCCAGCAGCCGGGATGGACTGAACACTGAAGCTTTCTTT.